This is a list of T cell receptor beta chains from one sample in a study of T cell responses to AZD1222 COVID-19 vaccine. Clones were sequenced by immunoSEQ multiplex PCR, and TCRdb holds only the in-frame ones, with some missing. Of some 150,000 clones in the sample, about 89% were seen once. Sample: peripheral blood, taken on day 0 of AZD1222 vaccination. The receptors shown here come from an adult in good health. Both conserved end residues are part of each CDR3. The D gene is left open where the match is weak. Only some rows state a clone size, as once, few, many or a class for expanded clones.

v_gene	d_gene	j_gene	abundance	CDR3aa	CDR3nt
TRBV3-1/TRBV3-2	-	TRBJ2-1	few	CASSPRDHTWNEQFF	TGTGCCAGCAGCCCCCGGGACCATACGTGGAATGAGCAGTTCTTC
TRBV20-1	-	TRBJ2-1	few	CSARGPAGQFF	TGCAGTGCCCGAGGCCCAGCCGGACAGTTCTTC
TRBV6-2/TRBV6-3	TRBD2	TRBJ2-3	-	CASSSSGRATDTQYF	TGTGCCAGCAGTTCCTCAGGGAGGGCCACCGATACGCAGTATTTT
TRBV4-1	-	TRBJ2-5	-	CASSLARLETQYF	TGCGCCAGCAGCCTCGCACGGTTGGAGACCCAGTACTTC
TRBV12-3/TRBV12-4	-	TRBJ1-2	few	CASGDRYGYTF	TGTGCCAGCGGGGACCGCTATGGCTACACCTTC
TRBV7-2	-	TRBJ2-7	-	CASSLGWGSEQYF	TGTGCCAGCAGCTTAGGTTGGGGGAGCGAGCAGTACTTC
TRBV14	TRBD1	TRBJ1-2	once	CASSHFRGPNYGYTF	TGTGCCAGCAGCCACTTCAGGGGGCCAAACTATGGCTACACCTTC
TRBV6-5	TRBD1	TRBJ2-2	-	CASGTGAFSTGELFF	TGTGCCTCCGGGACAGGGGCGTTTAGCACCGGGGAGCTGTTTTTT
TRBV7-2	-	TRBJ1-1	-	CASSSSSGGKAFF	TGTGCCAGCAGCTCCTCAAGTGGGGGGAAAGCTTTCTTT
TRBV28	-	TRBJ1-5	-	CASSWTGSNQPQHF	TGTGCCAGCAGTTGGACTGGTAGCAATCAGCCCCAGCATTTT
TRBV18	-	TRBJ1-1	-	CASSPQGSNTEAFF	TGTGCCAGCTCACCTCAAGGGTCGAACACTGAAGCTTTCTTT
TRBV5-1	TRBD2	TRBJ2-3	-	CASSLVLAGDSDTQYF	TGCGCCAGCAGCTTGGTATTAGCGGGAGACTCAGATACGCAGTATTTT
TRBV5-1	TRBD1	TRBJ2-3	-	CASSLQGANEDTQYF	TGCGCCAGCAGCTTACAGGGGGCGAACGAAGATACGCAGTATTTT
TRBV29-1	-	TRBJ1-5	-	CSVVEGNQPQHF	TGCAGCGTTGTCGAGGGTAATCAGCCCCAGCATTTT
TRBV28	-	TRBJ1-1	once	CASSLARLPLNTEAFF	TGTGCCAGCAGTTTGGCCCGATTGCCTCTGAACACTGAAGCTTTCTTT
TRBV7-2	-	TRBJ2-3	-	CASSWSLGGTQYF	TGTGCCAGCAGCTGGAGTCTAGGGGGTACGCAGTATTTT
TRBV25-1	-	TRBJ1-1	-	CASSDSGTEAFF	TGTGCCAGCAGTGATAGTGGCACTGAAGCTTTCTTT
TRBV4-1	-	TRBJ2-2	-	CASSQDRGPGELFF	TGCGCCAGCAGCCAAGATCGGGGACCCGGGGAGCTGTTTTTT
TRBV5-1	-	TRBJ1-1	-	CASSSGRDPNTEAFF	TGCGCCAGCAGCTCCGGCCGGGACCCGAACACTGAAGCTTTCTTT
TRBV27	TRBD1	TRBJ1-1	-	CASSDDRGNTEAFF	TGTGCCAGCAGTGACGACAGGGGAAACACTGAAGCTTTCTTT
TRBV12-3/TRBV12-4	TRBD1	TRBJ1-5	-	CASSQDRDQPQHF	TGTGCCAGCAGTCAAGACAGGGATCAGCCCCAGCATTTT
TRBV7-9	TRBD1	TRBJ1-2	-	CASSLTGTNYGYTF	TGTGCCAGCAGCTTGACAGGGACTAACTATGGCTACACCTTC
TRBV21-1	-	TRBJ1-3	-	CASSKGKGAMNGNTIYF	TGTGCCAGCAGCAAAGGGAAGGGAGCTATGAATGGAAACACCATATATTTT
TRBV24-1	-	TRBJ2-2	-	CATSDSGELFF	TGTGCCACCAGTGATTCCGGGGAGCTGTTTTTT
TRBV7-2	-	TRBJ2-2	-	CASSLATGVRTGELFF	TGTGCCAGCAGCTTAGCGACGGGGGTGAGAACCGGGGAGCTGTTTTTT
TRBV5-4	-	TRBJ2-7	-	CASSYSVGDEQYF	TGTGCCAGCAGTTATAGTGTCGGTGACGAGCAGTACTTC
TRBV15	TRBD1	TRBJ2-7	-	CATSRGDRVGSAYEQYF	TGTGCCACCAGCAGAGGGGACAGGGTGGGGTCTGCGTACGAGCAGTACTTC
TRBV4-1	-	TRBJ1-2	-	CASSQLPGVGGGGYTF	TGCGCCAGCAGCCAATTACCCGGGGTCGGGGGAGGCGGCTACACCTTC
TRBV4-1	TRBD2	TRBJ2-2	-	CASSQGVLGGTNTGELFF	TGCGCCAGCAGCCAAGGGGTTTTGGGGGGGACGAACACCGGGGAGCTGTTTTTT
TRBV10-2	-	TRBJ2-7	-	CASSESEVYEQYF	TGCGCCAGCAGTGAGTCGGAGGTCTACGAGCAGTACTTC
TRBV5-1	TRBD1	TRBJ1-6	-	CASSSWDRDNSPLHF	TGCGCCAGCAGCTCATGGGACAGGGATAATTCACCCCTCCACTTT
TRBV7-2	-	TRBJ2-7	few	CASSVQGSLYEQYF	TGTGCCAGCAGCGTACAGGGTAGCCTCTACGAGCAGTACTTC
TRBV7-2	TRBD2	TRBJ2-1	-	CASSLGGGAQNEQFF	TGTGCCAGCAGCTTAGGCGGGGGGGCCCAAAATGAGCAGTTCTTC
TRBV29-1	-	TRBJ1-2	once	CSVGSSYGYTF	TGCAGCGTTGGTTCATCTTATGGCTACACCTTC
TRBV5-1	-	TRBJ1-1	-	CASSSQETANTEAFF	TGCGCCAGCAGCTCGCAGGAGACAGCGAACACTGAAGCTTTCTTT
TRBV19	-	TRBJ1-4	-	CASTPRGAGEKLFF	TGTGCCAGTACCCCCCGGGGGGCAGGTGAAAAACTGTTTTTT
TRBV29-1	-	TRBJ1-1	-	CSVGMMNTEAFF	TGCAGCGTTGGAATGATGAACACTGAAGCTTTCTTT
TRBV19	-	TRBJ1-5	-	CASSITARGNNQPQHF	TGTGCCAGTAGTATAACGGCCAGGGGCAACAATCAGCCCCAGCATTTT
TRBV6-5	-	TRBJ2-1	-	CASRPIPRDEQFF	TGTGCCAGCCGCCCCATTCCACGGGATGAGCAGTTCTTC
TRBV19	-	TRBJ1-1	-	CASSHPRVMNTEAFF	TGTGCCAGTAGCCACCCCAGGGTAATGAACACTGAAGCTTTCTTT
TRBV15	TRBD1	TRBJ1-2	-	CATSRNRGNYGYTF	TGTGCCACCAGCCGAAACAGGGGGAACTATGGCTACACCTTC
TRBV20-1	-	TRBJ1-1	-	CSAQGAPGAFF	TGCAGTGCACAAGGGGCCCCCGGAGCTTTCTTT
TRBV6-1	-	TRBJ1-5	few	CASSEGKGVYQPQHF	TGTGCCAGCAGTGAAGGGAAAGGGGTATATCAGCCCCAGCATTTT
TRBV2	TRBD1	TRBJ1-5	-	CASSPDRNNQPQHF	TGTGCCAGCAGTCCGGACAGGAACAATCAGCCCCAGCATTTT
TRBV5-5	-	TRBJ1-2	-	CASSLEEGYYGYTF	TGTGCCAGCAGCTTGGAGGAGGGCTACTATGGCTACACCTTC
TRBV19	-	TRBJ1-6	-	CASSIEGSGAYNSPLHF	TGTGCCAGTAGTATAGAAGGATCCGGCGCCTATAATTCACCCCTCCACTTT
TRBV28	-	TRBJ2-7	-	CASSTGTTQPLSYEQYF	TGTGCCAGCAGTACTGGGACGACTCAGCCCTTATCCTACGAGCAGTACTTC
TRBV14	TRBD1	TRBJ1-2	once	CASSQDRQGNYGYTF	TGTGCCAGCAGCCAAGACCGACAGGGGAACTATGGCTACACCTTC
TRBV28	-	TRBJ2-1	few	CASSFSGTYNEQFF	TGTGCCAGCAGTTTTTCCGGGACGTACAATGAGCAGTTCTTC
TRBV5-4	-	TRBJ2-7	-	CASSLGGEQYF	TGTGCCAGCAGCCTTGGGGGGGAGCAGTACTTC
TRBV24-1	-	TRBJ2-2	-	CATSDPRAVSTGELFF	TGTGCCACCAGTGATCCCAGGGCGGTCTCCACCGGGGAGCTGTTTTTT
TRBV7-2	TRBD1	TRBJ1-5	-	CASSLRAGQGYQPQHF	TGTGCCAGCAGCTTACGTGCGGGACAGGGATATCAGCCCCAGCATTTT
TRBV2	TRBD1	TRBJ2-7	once	CASGTVRTYEQYF	TGTGCCAGTGGGACAGTACGTACCTACGAGCAGTACTTC
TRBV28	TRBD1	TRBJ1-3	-	CASSLSGGGSGNTIYF	TGTGCCAGCAGTTTATCAGGGGGCGGCTCTGGAAACACCATATATTTT
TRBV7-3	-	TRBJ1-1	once	CASSGGPNTEAFF	TGTGCCAGCAGCGGGGGACCGAACACTGAAGCTTTCTTT
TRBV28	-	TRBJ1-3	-	CATLSASGNTIYF	TGTGCCACGCTATCCGCCTCTGGAAACACCATATATTTT
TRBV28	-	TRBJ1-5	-	CASTVGGYNQPQHF	TGTGCCAGCACCGTAGGAGGGTATAATCAGCCCCAGCATTTT
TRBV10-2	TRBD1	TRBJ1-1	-	CASMHRGNTEAFF	TGCGCCAGTATGCACAGGGGGAACACTGAAGCTTTCTTT
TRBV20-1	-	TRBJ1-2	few	CSYRNTWGYTF	TGCAGTTACCGGAACACCTGGGGCTACACCTTC
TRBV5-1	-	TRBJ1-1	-	CASSLAAGTSTEAFF	TGCGCCAGCAGCTTGGCGGCAGGGACGAGCACTGAAGCTTTCTTT